A single T cell receptor (beta chain) is shown here with its context. These data belong to a study of T cells in localized non-small cell lung cancer. The CDR3 is 13 residues long. The germline gives CDR1 ENHRY, CDR2 SYGVKD. V lost 7 bases to trimming and J lost 6 bases, with 15 bases between them. Produced via immunoSEQ multiplex PCR; TCRdb's table is partial and in-frame only. The data contain roughly 70,000 clones, less than 90% of them seen just once; the ten biggest clones take up about a fifth. This chain connects TRBV10-3 to TRBJ1-2; D perhaps matches TRBD1 (6 bases). Material: peripheral blood, obtained before any cancer treatment. This TCR came from a male donor older than 55 with stage III squamous cell lung carcinoma. CDR3 residues: CAINHGGGDGYTF. CDR3 in DNA: TGTGCCATCAACCACGGAGGGGGGGATGGCTACACCTTC.